The 27 T cell receptor beta chains reported below all come from one sample, sequenced in a study of T cells in Graves' hyperthyroidism and ophthalmopathy. Template material for amplifying TCR beta CDR3 regions consisted of RNA transcripts. HTBI primers drove first-round RT-PCR of the TCR CDR3. MiXCR, applied by TCRdb to the multiplex PCR reads, yields one record per CDR3 protein. The sample has hundreds of thousands of distinct CDR3 sequences; approximately 22% are singletons. The sequenced material came from blood. The receptors here all came from a woman aged 70 to 79 with Graves' ophthalmopathy.

There are a few counts of this clonotype. The chain joins TRBV3-1 to TRBJ2-1, with D unclear. CDR3 length: 17 residues. CDR1 and CDR2 (germline): LGHDT, YNNKEL (reference sequence). V lost 0 bases, J lost 7 bases, and 19 bases lay in between. The CDR3 here is CASSQEFRTRLPNEQFF. The DNA for the CDR3 is TGTGCCAGCAGCCAAGAGTTTAGGACCCGCTTACCGAATGAGCAGTTCTTC.

This clonotype was seen more than once but under ten times. J is TRBJ1-6 and V is TRBV20-1; 8 bases are a match to TRBD1. Germline V gene lookup returns CDR1 DFQATT and CDR2 SNEGSKA (reference sequence). After removal of 5 bases from V and 9 bases from J, the junction contained 6 bases not matched to a gene. The CDR3 loop spans 13 amino acids. CDR3 nucleotides: TGCAGTGCTCCCGGCACAGGGGGTTCACCCCTCCACTTT. Its translation: CSAPGTGGSPLHF.

A remark on this clonotype: A read error may account for a junction end that differs from germline. The CDR3 region is CASSFGGQGLSSQPQHF. CDR3 bases: TGTGCCAGCAGCTTCGGGGGGCAAGGTTTAAGCAGTCAGCCCCAGCATTTT. This chain links TRBV5-4 with TRBJ1-5; D is possibly TRBD1 (6 bases). The CDR3 loop spans 17 amino acids. The germline V gene encodes CDR1 SGHNT and CDR2 YYREEE (reference sequence).

The table lists this clonotype with a few counts. The genes are TRBV14 and TRBJ2-1; the D call may be TRBD1 or TRBD2 (5 bases each). The CDR3 has 15 amino acids. Trimming left V 0 bases short and J 6 bases short, with 12 bases between. From germline, CDR1 is SGHDN and CDR2 FVKESK. CDR3 DNA: TGTGCCAGCAGCCAAGATGGGACCTACTTCAATGAGCAGTTCTTC. Translating gives CASSQDGTYFNEQFF.

This clonotype was seen a handful of times. The gene calls are TRBV27 and TRBJ2-7, with 7 nucleotides matching TRBD2. Germline CDR1 reads MNHEY; CDR2 reads SMNVEV (reference sequence). The trim removed 6 bases at V and 1 base at J, leaving 3 bases unmatched. This CDR3 has 13 amino acids. The CDR3 loop reads CASRRAGSYEQYF. The DNA of the CDR3 is TGTGCCAGCAGACGAGCGGGATCCTACGAGCAGTACTTC.

The chain employs TRBV7-2 and TRBJ2-7; 8 bases agree with TRBD1. Germline V gene lookup returns CDR1 SGHTA and CDR2 FQGNSA. There are 15 residues in the CDR3. V was pared by 5 bases and J by 2 bases, with 8 bases of the junction left unmatched. In nucleotides, the CDR3 is TGTGCCAGCAGCATGGACAGGGATGTGACCTACGAGCAGTACTTC. Translating it yields CASSMDRDVTYEQYF.

This chain joins TRBV18 and TRBJ2-1; D is possibly TRBD1 (5 bases). This CDR3 spans 12 amino acids. Germline CDR1 and CDR2: KGHSH and LQKENI. The V gene lost 4 bases and the J gene lost 6 bases, with 7 bases spanning the gap. The CDR3 here is CASSHRSNEQFF. DNA of the CDR3: TGTGCCAGCTCACACAGGAGCAATGAGCAGTTCTTC.

The chain joins TRBV6-2 or TRBV6-3 to TRBJ1-5; unclear D gene. Trimming left V 3 bases short and J 9 bases short, with 9 bases between. The CDR3 covers 12 residues. Per germline, CDR1 MNHEY and CDR2 SVGEGT. CDR3: CASSYLGGPQHF. The CDR3 nucleotides are TGTGCCAGCAGTTATCTCGGTGGGCCCCAGCATTTT.

This rearrangement joins TRBV5-1 to TRBJ1-1; perhaps TRBD1 as D (6 bases). CDR3 length equals 17 residues. Trimming stripped 0 bases from V and 0 bases from J, with 15 bases between. Germline CDR1 is SGHRS and CDR2 is YFSETQ. The CDR3 spells CASSLEGGLAMNTEAFF. For the CDR3, the DNA is TGCGCCAGCAGCTTGGAGGGGGGTCTGGCAATGAACACTGAAGCTTTCTTT.

This clonotype showed up just a few times. V and J are TRBV7-2 and TRBJ2-3; TRBD2 matches at 13 bases. Germline V CDR1 and CDR2: SGHTA, FQGNSA. This CDR3 has 16 amino acids. Trimming took 4 bases from V and 2 from J; bases not matched to a gene: 3. In DNA form, the CDR3 reads TGTGCCAGCAGCTCCGGGACTAGCGGGGCCACAGATACGCAGTATTTT. Protein product: CASSSGTSGATDTQYF. The complete variable domain, with remaining parts taken from reference TRBV7-2 and TRBJ2-3, reads GAGVSQSPSNKVTEKGKDVELRCDPISGHTALYWYRQSLGQGLEFLIYFQGNSAPDKSGLPSDRFSAERTGGSVSTLTIQRTQQEDSAVYLCASSSGTSGATDTQYFGPGTRLTVL.

A single count supports this clonotype. The germline gene is not matched at one end of the junction; a read error may be the cause. V usage is TRBV10-2 and J usage is TRBJ2-5; weak D call: TRBD2 (6 bases). CDR3 length: 16 residues. The germline gives CDR1 WSHSY, CDR2 SAAADI. The CDR3 protein is CASSQNPPGSGETQYF. The CDR3 nucleotides are TGTGCCAGCAGCCAAAACCCCCCCGGGAGCGGGGAGACCCAGTACTTC.

This clonotype has just a few counts. J is TRBJ1-6 and V is TRBV3-1; TRBD1 matches 7 bases. J was trimmed by 15 bases and V by 6 bases; bases with no gene match: 11. CDR3 size: 13 residues. Germline V gene sequence: CDR1 LGHDT, CDR2 YNNKEL (reference sequence). CDR3 nucleotide sequence: TGTGCCAGCAGTCTCTCCAGGGACAGCAGCCTCCACTTT. Translated, it gives CASSLSRDSSLHF.

This clonotype was detected only a few times. This chain connects TRBV24-1 to TRBJ2-3; D is possibly TRBD2 (5 bases). Per germline, CDR1 KGHDR and CDR2 SFDVKD. The length of the CDR3 is 16 residues. Trimming shortened V by 5 bases and J by 2 bases, and 16 bases separated the two germline ends. CDR3 nucleotides: TGTGCCACCAGTGGGCTCACGGGGAGCATCACAGATACGCAGTATTTT. Protein sequence: CATSGLTGSITDTQYF.

This clonotype was observed a few times. The rearrangement links TRBV3-1 to TRBJ2-2, with TRBD2 identical over 9 bases. Germline assignment: CDR1 LGHDT and CDR2 YNNKEL (reference sequence). V trimming: 3 bases; J trimming: 4 bases; junction bases outside the gene matches: 9. The CDR3 spans 17 residues. This chain's CDR3 is CASSHDSGRFGTGELFF. CDR3 nucleotides: TGTGCCAGCAGCCATGATAGCGGGAGATTTGGCACCGGGGAGCTGTTTTTT.

The sample holds a few counts of this clonotype. The chain joins TRBV12-3 or TRBV12-4 to TRBJ2-1; no clear D. Trimming pared 5 bases from V and 8 bases from J, leaving 16 bases between. The CDR3 consists of 14 residues. This CDR3 is CASSPQAWGYEQFF. CDR3 coding DNA: TGTGCCAGCAGTCCCCAGGCCTGGGGTTATGAGCAGTTCTTC.

V is TRBV4-1 and J is TRBJ2-4; 7 bases line up with TRBD1. J gave up 1 base and V 0 bases, and 9 bases lay outside the gene matches. The germline V gene encodes CDR1 MGHRA and CDR2 YSYEKL. The CDR3 consists of 18 residues. CDR3 coding DNA: TGCGCCAGCAGCCAAGATCCAGGGGGAGCACAGGCCAAAAACATTCAGTACTTC. The encoded protein is CASSQDPGGAQAKNIQYF.

In its sample, this clonotype was seen a few times. The rearrangement uses TRBV3-1 and TRBJ2-3, with 7 bases identical to TRBD2. CDR1 and CDR2 from the germline V gene are LGHDT and YNNKEL (reference sequence). V trimming: 4 bases; J trimming: 6 bases; junction bases outside the gene matches: 10. This CDR3 region has 15 residues. Here the CDR3 reads CASSPSSGIADTQYF. The CDR3 DNA is TGTGCCAGCAGCCCCAGCAGCGGGATAGCGGATACGCAGTATTTT.

This clonotype was counted between two and nine times. The rearrangement uses TRBV3-1 and TRBJ2-1; perhaps TRBD2 as D (5 bases). CDR3 length: 15 residues. Germline V gives CDR1 LGHDT, CDR2 YNNKEL (reference sequence). The germline V and J ends were trimmed by 4 bases and 7 bases, with 17 bases remaining between them. The CDR3 nucleotides read TGTGCCAGCAGCCGAAGATCCGGACTTCCGAATGAGCAGTTCTTC. Its protein product is CASSRRSGLPNEQFF.

About this clonotype itself: The junction does not match germline at one end; this may be a read error. The chain joins TRBV12-3 or TRBV12-4 to TRBJ1-2; possible D gene TRBD1, 5 bases. The CDR3 runs 13 residues. Written as DNA, the CDR3 is TGTGCCAGCAGTTCCGGGACGGGCTATGACTACACCTTC. Amino acid sequence: CASSSGTGYDYTF.

V is TRBV11-2 and J is TRBJ2-1; TRBD2 is a possible D gene (7 bases). Trimming left V 0 bases short and J 4 bases short, with 25 bases between. CDR3 length: 20 amino acids. Per germline, CDR1 SGHAT and CDR2 FQNNGV. CDR3 bases: TGTGCCAGCAGCTTAGATGGAGCTGGGGGGGGCGCGGCCCGTTACAATGAGCAGTTCTTC. It encodes CASSLDGAGGGAARYNEQFF. The whole variable domain, filled in from reference TRBV11-2 and TRBJ2-1, reads EAGVAQSPRYKIIEKRQSVAFWCNPISGHATLYWYQQILGQGPKLLIQFQNNGVVDDSQLPKDRFSAERLKGVDSTLKIQPAKLEDSAVYLCASSLDGAGGGAARYNEQFFGPGTRLTVL.

Only a few counts were recorded for this clonotype. The V and J genes are TRBV7-8 and TRBJ1-2; TRBD1 matches at 8 bases. V shed 2 bases and J 4 bases; nucleotides not matched to a gene: 6. The CDR3 contains 15 residues. Germline V gene sequence: CDR1 SGHVS, CDR2 FQNEAQ. The DNA of the CDR3 is TGTGCCAGCAGCTTAATGAGACAGGGGACCTATGGCTACACCTTC. As protein: CASSLMRQGTYGYTF.

There are a few counts of this clonotype. V gene TRBV30 combines with J gene TRBJ1-1, with no clear D. CDR1 and CDR2 from the germline V gene are GTSNPN and SVGIG (reference sequence). The length of the CDR3 is 13 residues. Trimming shortened V by 6 bases and J by 0 bases, and 11 bases separated the two germline ends. The CDR3 DNA is TGTGCCTGTCGATCGGGCTTGAACACTGAAGCTTTCTTT. It codes for CACRSGLNTEAFF.

This clonotype was counted only a few times. The genes are TRBV15 and TRBJ2-5; 10 positions match TRBD2. The CDR3 has 16 residues. CDR1 LNHNV and CDR2 YYDKDF come from the germline V gene (reference sequence). The trim removed 6 bases at V and 4 bases at J, leaving 11 bases unmatched. CDR3 nucleotide sequence: TGTGCCACCAGTAGGGCTAGCGGGAGAAGGGTAGAGACCCAGTACTTC. It specifies CATSRASGRRVETQYF.

CDR3 sequence reads: CASRIEATAEAFF. As DNA, the CDR3 is TGTGCCAGCAGGATAGAGGCGACCGCTGAAGCTTTCTTT. This sequence joins TRBV28 and TRBJ1-1; no firm D call. The germline V gene has CDR1 MDHEN and CDR2 SYDVKM. The CDR3 is 13 residues long. The V end lost 6 bases, the J end lost 6 bases, and 14 bases lay between the germline ends.

The chain links TRBV5-1 to TRBJ2-1; D might be TRBD1 (6 bases). This CDR3 is 16 amino acids long. Germline V CDR1 and CDR2: SGHRS, YFSETQ. V shed 4 bases and J shed 0 bases, with 14 bases lying between them. The chain's CDR3 is CASSEGQFSSYNEQFF. CDR3 DNA: TGCGCCAGCAGCGAAGGACAGTTTAGCTCCTACAATGAGCAGTTCTTC.

This clonotype was counted many times. The rearrangement links TRBV6-1 to TRBJ1-5; weak D call: TRBD1 (5 bases). The CDR3 sequence is 19 residues long. V was trimmed by 2 bases and J by 2 bases, leaving 22 bases between them. Germline assignment: CDR1 MNHNS and CDR2 SASEGT. CDR3 nucleotide sequence: TGTGCCAGCAGTGAACTCCCCTCGGGGGGAGGTGGTGGCAATCAGCCCCAGCATTTT. Residues: CASSELPSGGGGGNQPQHF.

This clonotype was counted a few times. The V call is TRBV7-9, the J call TRBJ1-1; D unclear. The CDR3 sequence is 16 residues long. Germline-derived CDR1 and CDR2 are SEHNR and FQNEAQ (reference sequence). V was shortened by 7 bases and J by 7 bases, with 25 bases between the two germline ends. The CDR3: CASTNPGISGRGEAFF. The CDR3 bases are TGTGCCAGCACCAACCCAGGAATCTCAGGTAGAGGTGAAGCTTTCTTT.